Following are 21 T cell receptor beta chains from one sample sequenced in a study of early T cells in non-severe SARS-CoV-2 infection. TCRdb used MiXCR to reprocess the 5' RACE reads, holding one entry per CDR3 protein. The sample carries about 92,000 distinct CDR3 sequences, approximately 16% recorded once. Sequences were obtained from whole blood. The source is an adult who was a healthcare worker with PCR-confirmed SARS-CoV-2 infection or an uninfected control (not recorded which).

There are a few counts of this clonotype. The chain employs TRBV6-5 and TRBJ2-2, with TRBD1 as a possible D gene (6 bases). CDR3 length equals 14 residues. Per the germline V gene, CDR1 is MNHEY and CDR2 is SVGAGI. V was cut by 4 bases and J by 8 bases, with 14 bases left in between. The CDR3 spells CASSLKGGFGELFF. The CDR3 bases are TGTGCCAGCAGTTTGAAAGGGGGTTTTGGGGAGCTGTTTTTT.

This clonotype came up a few times. The chain recombines TRBV6-6 with TRBJ1-5; no definite D call. The germline gives CDR1 MNHNY, CDR2 SVGAGI (reference sequence). CDR3 length: 14 residues. V lost 2 bases to trimming and J lost 2 bases, with 7 bases between them. CDR3 protein: CASSYVAGNQPQHF. In DNA, the CDR3 is TGTGCCAGCAGTTACGTTGCGGGCAATCAGCCCCAGCATTTT.

This clonotype was counted only a few times. The rearrangement joins TRBV27 to TRBJ2-6; 8 bases align to TRBD1. Germline CDR1 is MNHEY and CDR2 is SMNVEV (reference sequence). This CDR3 spans 18 amino acids. V was pared by 5 bases and J by 2 bases, with 11 bases of the junction left unmatched. CDR3 sequence reads: CASSLWGRGPTGANVLTF. As DNA, the CDR3 is TGTGCCAGCAGTCTCTGGGGCAGGGGGCCAACTGGGGCCAACGTCCTGACTTTC.

This clonotype was seen a handful of times. The chain couples TRBV2 to TRBJ1-1; D not certain. This CDR3 spans 13 amino acids. Germline V gives CDR1 SNHLY, CDR2 FYNNEI. Trimming took 8 bases from V and 0 from J, leaving 10 bases between them. CDR3 sequence reads: CASRPSMNTEAFF. CDR3 nucleotide sequence: TGTGCCAGCCGGCCCTCAATGAACACTGAAGCTTTCTTT.

This chain uses TRBV7-9 with TRBJ1-2; no reliable D call. Germline assignment: CDR1 SEHNR and CDR2 FQNEAQ (reference sequence). The CDR3 consists of 14 residues. Trimming stripped 8 bases from V and 3 bases from J, with 16 bases between. In DNA, the CDR3 is TGTGCCAGCTCCCCCCTCGGGGATCACTATGGCTACACCTTC. Its protein is CASSPLGDHYGYTF.

The chain carries TRBV2 and TRBJ2-2; D is unclear. CDR3 length equals 13 residues. The V end lost 11 bases, the J end lost 3 bases, and 13 bases lay between the germline ends. Germline loops: CDR1 SNHLY, CDR2 FYNNEI. The CDR3 sequence: CAGTDEDTGELFF. The CDR3, as DNA: TGTGCCGGCACGGACGAGGACACCGGGGAGCTGTTTTTT.

This clonotype was observed a few times. The V gene is TRBV29-1, the J gene TRBJ2-7; D remains ambiguous. The germline V and J ends were trimmed by 5 bases and 5 bases, with 16 bases remaining between them. This CDR3 comprises 13 residues. Germline V gives CDR1 SQVTM, CDR2 ANQGSEA. The CDR3 loop is CSVRGESSDEQYF. In DNA, the CDR3 is TGCAGCGTTCGCGGCGAGAGCAGCGACGAGCAGTACTTC.

This clonotype was seen at least ten times. The chain employs TRBV20-1 and TRBJ2-7; D ambiguous. This CDR3 comprises 13 residues. Trimming pared 5 bases from V and 3 bases from J, leaving 14 bases between. Germline CDR1 and CDR2: DFQATT and SNEGSKA (reference sequence). This CDR3 is CSAAPGLYYEQYF. As DNA, the CDR3 is TGCAGTGCTGCCCCAGGCCTATACTACGAGCAGTACTTC.

The rearrangement joins TRBV27 to TRBJ2-1; 8 bases map to TRBD2. Germline values: CDR1 MNHEY, CDR2 SMNVEV (reference sequence). The CDR3 spans 15 residues. V trimming: 6 bases; J trimming: 7 bases; junction bases outside the gene matches: 11. In nucleotides, the CDR3 is TGTGCCAGCAGCCTCGAAAGCGGGAGAATGAATGAGCAGTTCTTC. It codes for CASSLESGRMNEQFF.

The rearrangement links TRBV7-8 to TRBJ2-7; D perhaps matches TRBD2 (6 bases). CDR1 and CDR2 (germline): SGHVS, FQNEAQ. The CDR3 has 15 residues. The ends were cut back, 2 bases at V and 4 bases at J, with 15 bases in the middle. CDR3 amino acids: CASSLTPWRGYEQYF. DNA of the CDR3: TGTGCCAGCAGCTTAACCCCTTGGAGGGGTTACGAGCAGTACTTC. Using reference TRBV7-8 and TRBJ2-7 for the parts outside the CDR3, the full variable domain is GAGVSQSPRYKVAKRGQDVALRCDPISGHVSLFWYQQALGQGPEFLTYFQNEAQLDKSGLPSDRFFAERPEGSVSTLKIQRTQQEDSAVYLCASSLTPWRGYEQYFGPGTRLTVT.

In DNA, the CDR3 is TGTGCCAGCGGATTCACCAGATCCTATGGAACTAGTGACATTCAGTACTTC. Its protein is CASGFTRSYGTSDIQYF. The gene calls are TRBV7-9 and TRBJ2-4; tentatively, D is TRBD2 (5 bases). Germline CDR1 and CDR2: SEHNR and FQNEAQ (reference sequence). The V and J ends lost 8 bases and 8 bases respectively, with 28 bases between them. CDR3 length equals 17 residues.

This chain connects TRBV10-3 to TRBJ2-3, with TRBD1 matching 9 bases. The CDR3 is made up of 16 amino acids. V was clipped by 2 bases and J by 6 bases; unmatched bases: 9. CDR1 and CDR2 from the germline V gene are ENHRY and SYGVKD. The CDR3 loop reads CAISEPGQGRVDTQYF. The CDR3 DNA reads as TGTGCCATCAGTGAGCCGGGACAGGGACGGGTGGATACGCAGTATTTT.

The chain joins TRBV19 to TRBJ1-5; possibly TRBD1 for D (6 bases). Germline V gene lookup returns CDR1 LNHDA and CDR2 SQIVND (reference sequence). Trimming left V 5 bases short and J 10 bases short, with 15 bases between. The CDR3 contains 13 residues. The CDR3: CASSVTGSGPQHF. DNA of the CDR3: TGTGCCAGTAGTGTGACAGGTAGTGGACCCCAGCATTTT.

This clonotype was counted only a few times. J is TRBJ1-1 and V is TRBV5-1; D may be TRBD1 (6 bases). This CDR3 has 15 residues. Trimming stripped 0 bases from V and 0 bases from J, with 9 bases between. Per the germline V gene, CDR1 is SGHRS and CDR2 is YFSETQ. The CDR3 region is CASSLERGLNTEAFF. In DNA form, the CDR3 reads TGCGCCAGCAGCTTGGAACGGGGGCTGAACACTGAAGCTTTCTTT.

J is TRBJ1-1 and V is TRBV6-5, with D maybe TRBD1 (5 bases). Germline V gives CDR1 MNHEY, CDR2 SVGAGI. The CDR3 is 15 amino acids. The germline V and J ends were trimmed by 7 bases and 0 bases, with 15 bases remaining between them. The CDR3 sequence is CASTPAAGMNTEAFF. CDR3 nucleotide sequence: TGTGCCAGCACACCAGCGGCAGGGATGAACACTGAAGCTTTCTTT.

This clonotype came up many times. The chain joins TRBV7-2 to TRBJ2-7, with unresolved D. CDR1 and CDR2 from the germline V gene are SGHTA and FQGNSA. V lost 5 bases and J lost 6, with 17 bases in between. This CDR3 is 14 amino acids long. DNA for the CDR3: TGTGCCAGCAGCCTAATAGTAGCTGCACTCGAGCAGTACTTC. It specifies CASSLIVAALEQYF.

This chain joins TRBV7-9 and TRBJ2-1; D gene ambiguous. Germline CDR1 SEHNR, CDR2 FQNEAQ (reference sequence). There are 11 residues in the CDR3. The germline V and J ends were trimmed by 5 bases and 10 bases, with 9 bases remaining between them. CDR3 nucleotide sequence: TGTGCCAGCAGCCCCCAATCCGAGCAGTTCTTC. This translates into CASSPQSEQFF.

The sample holds a few counts of this clonotype. The V and J genes are TRBV27 and TRBJ1-4; 10 bases fit TRBD1. Germline trimming cut 4 bases from V and 10 bases from J; bases unmatched to any gene: 6. Germline CDR1 reads MNHEY; CDR2 reads SMNVEV (reference sequence). CDR3 length equals 14 residues. The CDR3 DNA sequence: TGTGCCAGCAGTTCCGGGACAGGGGCCAGAAAACTGTTTTTT. It encodes CASSSGTGARKLFF.

The CDR3, as DNA: TGTGCCAGCTCACCAATCCTCCGGGGTATCACAGATACGCAGTATTTT. Amino acid sequence: CASSPILRGITDTQYF. The V call is TRBV18, the J call TRBJ2-3; D might be TRBD2 (5 bases). CDR1 and CDR2 (germline): KGHSH, LQKENI. The CDR3 contains 16 residues. Deletions cut 2 bases from V and 2 bases from J, with 14 bases between.

This chain joins TRBV9 and TRBJ1-1; D may be TRBD1 (5 bases). Germline-derived CDR1 and CDR2 are SGDLS and YYNGEE. The ends were cut back, 0 bases at V and 0 bases at J, with 6 bases in the middle. This CDR3 is built from 14 residues. CDR3 in DNA: TGTGCCAGCAGCGTAGGGGGCGTGAACACTGAAGCTTTCTTT. It translates to CASSVGGVNTEAFF.

CDR3 region: CASSTGNSNQPQHF. DNA of the CDR3: TGTGCCAGCTCAACAGGCAATAGCAATCAGCCCCAGCATTTT. The rearrangement uses TRBV18 and TRBJ1-5; D may be TRBD1 (5 bases). CDR3 size: 14 residues. The germline V gene encodes CDR1 KGHSH and CDR2 LQKENI. Trimming stripped 5 bases from V and 0 bases from J, with 8 bases between.